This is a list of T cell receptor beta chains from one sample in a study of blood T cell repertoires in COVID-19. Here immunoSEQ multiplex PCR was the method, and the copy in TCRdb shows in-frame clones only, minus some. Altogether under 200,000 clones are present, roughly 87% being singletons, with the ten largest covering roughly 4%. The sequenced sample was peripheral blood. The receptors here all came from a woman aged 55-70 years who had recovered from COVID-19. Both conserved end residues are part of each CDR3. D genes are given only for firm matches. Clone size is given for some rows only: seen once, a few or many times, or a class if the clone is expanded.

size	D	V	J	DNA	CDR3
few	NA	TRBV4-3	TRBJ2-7	TGCGCCAGCAGCCCCCAGGGGACCGCTGGCGAGCAGTACTTC	CASSPQGTAGEQYF
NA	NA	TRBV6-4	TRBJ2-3	TGTGCCAGCAGTACTCAGTTAGCGGGCACAGATACGCAGTATTTT	CASSTQLAGTDTQYF
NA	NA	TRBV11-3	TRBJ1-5	TGTGCCAGCAGCTTGCGTACCAAGCTCCTTTATAGCAATCAGCCCCAGCATTTT	CASSLRTKLLYSNQPQHF
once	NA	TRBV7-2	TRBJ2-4	TGTGCCAGCAGCTCCTCCCTGACAGGAATCCAGTACTTC	CASSSSLTGIQYF
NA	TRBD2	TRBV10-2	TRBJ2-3	TGCGCCAGCAGTGAGTCCACGGGGGGGATCACAGATACGCAGTATTTT	CASSESTGGITDTQYF
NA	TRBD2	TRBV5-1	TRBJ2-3	TGCGCCAGCAGCTGGTGGTCAGGAGCGGGGGGCAGTTCCACAGATACGCAGTATTTT	CASSWWSGAGGSSTDTQYF
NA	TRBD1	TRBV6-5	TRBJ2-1	TGTGCCAGCACCCGACAGGGGGCGCCCTACAATGAGCAGTTCTTC	CASTRQGAPYNEQFF
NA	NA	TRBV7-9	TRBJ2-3	TGTGCCAGCAGCGGCGTAGAGGGTACGCAGTATTTT	CASSGVEGTQYF
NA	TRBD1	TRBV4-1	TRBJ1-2	TGCGCCAGCAGCCGCGTTCCGGGACAGGGAGACGGCTACACCTTC	CASSRVPGQGDGYTF
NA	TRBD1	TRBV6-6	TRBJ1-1	TGTGCCAGCACCCTAACAGGGGGTTACACTGAAGCTTTCTTT	CASTLTGGYTEAFF
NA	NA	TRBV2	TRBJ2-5	TGTGCCAGCGGAGGAGAGACCCAGTACTTC	CASGGETQYF
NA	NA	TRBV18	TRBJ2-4	TGTGCCAGCTCACCACTGGGGCCCGGCCCGGGCGACATTCAGTACTTC	CASSPLGPGPGDIQYF
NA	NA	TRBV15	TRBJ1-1	TGTGCCACCAGCACGGACGACTATCCTTTCACTGAAGCTTTCTTT	CATSTDDYPFTEAFF
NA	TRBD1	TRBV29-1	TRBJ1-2	TGCAGCGTTGAAAGGACAGGGGGGGGCTATGGCTACACCTTC	CSVERTGGGYGYTF
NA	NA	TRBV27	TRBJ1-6	TGTGCCAGCAGTTTTAATTCAGGTTCCAATTCACCCCTCCACTTT	CASSFNSGSNSPLHF
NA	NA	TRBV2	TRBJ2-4	TGTGCCAGCAGAGGCACAGGGAGCATTCAGTACTTC	CASRGTGSIQYF
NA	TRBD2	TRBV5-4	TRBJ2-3	TGTGCCAGCAGACGACCGGGACTAGGTACAGATACGCAGTATTTT	CASRRPGLGTDTQYF
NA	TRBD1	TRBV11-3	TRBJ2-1	TGTGCCAGCGGACAGGGTTCCTACAATGAGCAGTTCTTC	CASGQGSYNEQFF
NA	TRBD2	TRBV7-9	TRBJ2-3	TGTGCCAGCAGCTTTGGTCTAGCGGGGGCCTTACCTACCACAGATACGCAGTATTTT	CASSFGLAGALPTTDTQYF
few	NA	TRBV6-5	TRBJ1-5	TGTGCCAGCAGCCCCCCCACAGGGATCAATCAGCCCCAGCATTTT	CASSPPTGINQPQHF
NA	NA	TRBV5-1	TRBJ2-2	TGCGCCAGCAGCTTACAGGGGAACACCGGGGAGCTGTTTTTT	CASSLQGNTGELFF
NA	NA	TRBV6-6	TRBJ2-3	TGTGCCAGCAGTGGCGAGGGTGGTTACACAGATACGCAGTATTTT	CASSGEGGYTDTQYF